Following are 3 T cell receptor beta chains from one sample sequenced in a study of beta chain features in type 1 diabetes. Expressed TCRB transcripts were sequenced after all isolated RNA was converted to cDNA. The repertoire was sequenced with immunoSEQ multiplex PCR; TCRdb's copy has only in-frame clones and lacks some. The sample shows 250,000 to 400,000 clones, less than 15% of them seen only once. Sequenced input: central memory CD4+ T cells from blood. These TCRs come from a man between 25 and 39 years old in good health.

A few counts support this clone. The rearrangement links TRBV5-4 to TRBJ1-1, with TRBD1 identical over 7 bases. The length of the CDR3 is 15 residues. Germline CDR1 reads SGHNT; CDR2 reads YYREEE (reference sequence). Germline trimming cut 5 bases from V and 1 base from J; bases unmatched to any gene: 8. CDR3 sequence: CASRLRGQTNTEAFF. The CDR3 DNA reads as TGTGCCAGCAGATTGAGGGGACAGACGAACACTGAAGCTTTCTTT.

This clone was seen a handful of times. The chain couples TRBV7-2 to TRBJ2-1; D might be TRBD1 or TRBD2, each matching 5 bases. Germline CDR1 SGHTA, CDR2 FQGNSA. This CDR3 spans 16 amino acids. Trimming cost V 3 bases and J 5 bases, with 17 bases left between them. CDR3 residues: CASSFVSARGDNEQFF. DNA of the CDR3: TGTGCCAGCAGCTTTGTGAGCGCCCGAGGGGACAATGAGCAGTTCTTC. Full variable domain (missing parts from reference TRBV7-2 and TRBJ2-1): GAGVSQSPSNKVTEKGKDVELRCDPISGHTALYWYRQSLGQGLEFLIYFQGNSAPDKSGLPSDRFSAERTGGSVSTLTIQRTQQEDSAVYLCASSFVSARGDNEQFFGPGTRLTVL.

The V gene is TRBV7-6, the J gene TRBJ2-3; no clear D gene. CDR3 size: 13 residues. Germline CDR1 and CDR2: SGHVS and FNYEAQ. V lost 5 bases and J 2 bases, leaving 8 bases between the germline ends. The CDR3 here is CASSHDSTDTQYF. The CDR3 DNA reads as TGTGCCAGCAGCCACGACTCCACAGATACGCAGTATTTT.